Sequencing of this T cell receptor beta chain was carried out in a study of CD8+CD57+ T cells in acquired aplastic anemia. The use of genomic DNA as template underpinned the TCR beta VDJ and CDR3 profiling. TCRdb used MiXCR to reprocess the reads, holding one entry per CDR3 protein. The sample yields about 220,000 distinct CDR3 sequences, 34% seen once. CDR3 length: 12 amino acids. To note about this clonotype: At one end, the junction sequence differs from germline, possibly due to a read error.

The V and J genes are TRBV12-3 or TRBV12-4 and TRBJ2-1; 9 bases are a match to TRBD2. This clonotype originated in a human donor in good health, serving as a control. The sample taken for sequencing was sorted CD4+, CD8+, or CD8+CD57+ T cells (not recorded which) from PBMCs. The CDR3, as DNA: TGTGCCAGCAGTCCGGGACTAGCCTGGCAGTGCTTC. Translation: CASSPGLAWQCF.